The rows below give T cell receptor beta chains drawn from one sample of a study of blood T cells in healthy people across ages. One entry per CDR3 protein, called by TCRdb with MiXCR from the 5' RACE reads. The repertoire holds 1.8 million or so distinct CDR3 sequences, with more than 35% as singletons. Sequencing used blood. The receptors come from a human donor in good health. The CDR3 runs from the conserved cysteine through the conserved F or W. D genes are given only for firm matches. Clone size is stated in some rows and not others, as once, few, many or a class when expanded.

J,size,V,D,CDR3,DNA
TRBJ2-3,NA,TRBV7-2,NA,CASSPRTNTQYF,TGTGCCAGCAGCCCACGGACAAATACGCAGTATTTT
TRBJ1-2,NA,TRBV10-3,NA,CAISDYGQNYGYTF,TGTGCCATCAGTGATTATGGGCAAAACTATGGCTACACCTTC
TRBJ2-7,few,TRBV7-2,NA,CASSLAVLVTYEQYF,TGTGCCAGCAGCTTAGCGGTACTAGTCACCTACGAGCAGTACTTC
TRBJ2-6,many,TRBV28,NA,CASLSGANVLTF,TGTGCCAGCCTCTCTGGGGCCAACGTCCTGACTTTC
TRBJ2-3,few,TRBV29-1,NA,CSVDKTGSTDTQYF,TGCAGCGTTGATAAGACAGGTAGCACAGATACGCAGTATTTT
TRBJ2-1,NA,TRBV29-1,NA,CSALGGGTELYNEQFF,TGCAGCGCCTTGGGGGGGGGGACAGAATTATACAATGAGCAGTTCTTC
TRBJ2-7,NA,TRBV11-3,NA,CASSLILGSYEQYF,TGTGCCAGCAGCTTAATCCTCGGTTCCTACGAGCAGTACTTC
TRBJ2-1,NA,TRBV20-1,NA,CSASNGAAPYNEQFF,TGCAGTGCCTCAAACGGAGCGGCCCCCTACAATGAGCAGTTCTTC
TRBJ2-5,few,TRBV5-1,NA,CASSLAFGQAQETQYF,TGCGCCAGCAGCTTGGCCTTTGGTCAGGCCCAAGAGACCCAGTACTTC
TRBJ2-1,few,TRBV30,TRBD2,CASTSGVVSSYNEQFF,TGTGCCTCAACTAGCGGGGTTGTTAGCTCCTACAATGAGCAGTTCTTC
TRBJ2-1,many,TRBV7-6,NA,CASRPDSNEQFF,TGTGCCAGCAGACCTGACAGCAATGAGCAGTTCTTC
TRBJ2-1,few,TRBV3-1,NA,CASYREGSNNEQFF,TGTGCCAGCTACCGGGAAGGGAGTAACAATGAGCAGTTCTTC
TRBJ1-2,NA,TRBV29-1,TRBD1,CSVVYFSPTGGNYGYTF,TGCAGCGTTGTTTATTTCTCCCCGACAGGGGGCAACTATGGCTACACCTTC
TRBJ2-3,NA,TRBV5-1,NA,CASMVLDSTDTQYF,TGCGCCAGCATGGTACTAGATAGCACAGATACGCAGTATTTT
TRBJ2-6,few,TRBV21-1,NA,CASLTGPRAGANVLTF,TGTGCCAGCTTAACAGGTCCCCGGGCTGGGGCCAACGTCCTGACTTTC
TRBJ2-7,NA,TRBV5-5,TRBD1,CASSHLGTGYEQYF,TGTGCCAGCAGCCATCTCGGGACAGGGTACGAGCAGTACTTC
TRBJ2-5,NA,TRBV7-2,NA,CASSAGHIQGTQYF,TGTGCCAGCAGCGCCGGACACATTCAAGGGACCCAGTACTTC
TRBJ1-1,NA,TRBV6-2/TRBV6-3,NA,CASSSPPQGPAGEAFF,TGTGCCAGCAGTTCTCCCCCTCAGGGGCCTGCGGGTGAAGCTTTCTTT
TRBJ2-1,few,TRBV11-3,TRBD2,CASSLGLAKSSSYNEQFF,TGTGCCAGCAGCTTGGGACTAGCGAAATCAAGCTCCTACAATGAGCAGTTCTTC
TRBJ2-1,NA,TRBV29-1,NA,CSVEPLGHSYEQFF,TGCAGCGTTGAACCCCTGGGTCACTCCTACGAGCAGTTCTTC
TRBJ2-6,few,TRBV29-1,NA,CSVEHKFHMDLDSGANVLTF,TGCAGTGTTGAACACAAATTTCACATGGACCTGGACTCTGGGGCCAACGTCCTGACTTTC
TRBJ1-2,NA,TRBV9,NA,CASSVDEMGVIGGYTF,TGTGCCAGCAGCGTAGACGAGATGGGGGTTATCGGTGGCTACACCTTC
TRBJ1-4,NA,TRBV2,TRBD1,CASRDRGMGTNEKLFF,TGTGCCAGCAGAGACAGGGGAATGGGAACTAATGAAAAACTGTTTTTT
TRBJ2-7,few,TRBV20-1,TRBD2,CSAVAGGRSYEQYF,TGCAGTGCTGTAGCGGGGGGTCGGTCCTACGAGCAGTACTTC
TRBJ1-1,NA,TRBV10-3,NA,CAISEGAEAFF,TGTGCCATCAGTGAGGGGGCTGAAGCTTTCTTT
TRBJ2-3,NA,TRBV7-2,NA,CASSLMIRSSPDTQYF,TGTGCCAGCAGCTTAATGATTCGCTCTTCCCCAGATACACAGTATTTT
TRBJ2-7,NA,TRBV7-8,TRBD1,CASRRDRQTYEQYF,TGTGCCAGCAGACGGGACAGGCAGACCTACGAGCAGTACTTC
TRBJ1-1,NA,TRBV20-1,NA,CSAPEDLTNTEAFF,TGCAGTGCCCCGGAGGACCTAACGAACACTGAAGCTTTCTTT
TRBJ2-7,once,TRBV5-1,NA,CASSLGAGGPTYEQYF,TGCGCCAGCAGCTTGGGCGCAGGCGGCCCAACCTACGAGCAGTACTTC
TRBJ2-1,NA,TRBV5-1,NA,CASSLLFAGSDNEQFF,TGCGCCAGCAGCTTGTTATTCGCGGGGTCGGACAATGAGCAGTTCTTC
TRBJ2-7,many,TRBV3-1,NA,CASSQYNYEQYF,TGTGCCAGCAGCCAATACAACTACGAGCAGTACTTC
TRBJ1-4,few,TRBV6-1,NA,CASSEGQGRKLFF,TGTGCCAGCAGTGAAGGCCAGGGGAGAAAACTGTTTTTT
TRBJ2-5,NA,TRBV12-5,TRBD2,CASGLVPAGGLERETQYF,TGTGCTAGTGGTTTGGTACCAGCGGGGGGTTTAGAGAGGGAGACCCAGTACTTC
TRBJ1-2,few,TRBV20-1,NA,CSATEVPGSLYGYTF,TGCAGTGCTACAGAGGTACCAGGATCTCTTTATGGCTACACCTTC
TRBJ1-2,few,TRBV7-2,NA,CASSLAQDRPQGYTF,TGTGCCAGCAGCTTAGCGCAGGACAGACCCCAGGGGTACACCTTC
TRBJ1-2,NA,TRBV6-6,TRBD1,CASSYSQGVGYTF,TGTGCCAGCAGTTACTCGCAGGGGGTTGGCTACACCTTC
TRBJ2-3,many,TRBV20-1,TRBD2,CSSKAGGYSDTQYF,TGCAGTTCCAAAGCGGGGGGATATTCAGATACGCAGTATTTT
TRBJ2-1,NA,TRBV12-3/TRBV12-4,NA,CGSSQNASPVLPLNEQFF,TGTGGCAGCAGTCAAAACGCATCACCGGTGCTCCCACTCAATGAGCAGTTCTTC